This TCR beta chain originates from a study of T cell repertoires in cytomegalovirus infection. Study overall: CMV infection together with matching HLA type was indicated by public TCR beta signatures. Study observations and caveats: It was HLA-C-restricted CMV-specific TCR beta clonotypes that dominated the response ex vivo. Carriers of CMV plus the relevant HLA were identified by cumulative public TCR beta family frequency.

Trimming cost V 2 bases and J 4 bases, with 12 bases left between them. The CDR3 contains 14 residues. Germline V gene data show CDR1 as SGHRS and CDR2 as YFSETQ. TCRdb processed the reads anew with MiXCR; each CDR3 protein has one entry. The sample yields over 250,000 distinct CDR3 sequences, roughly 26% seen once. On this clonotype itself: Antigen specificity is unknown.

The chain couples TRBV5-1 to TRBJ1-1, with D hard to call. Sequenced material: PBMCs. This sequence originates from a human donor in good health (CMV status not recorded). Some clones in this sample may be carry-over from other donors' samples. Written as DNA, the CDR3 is TGCGCCAGCAGCTTAGGGTCTGGGAGCACTGAAGCTTTCTTT. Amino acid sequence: CASSLGSGSTEAFF.